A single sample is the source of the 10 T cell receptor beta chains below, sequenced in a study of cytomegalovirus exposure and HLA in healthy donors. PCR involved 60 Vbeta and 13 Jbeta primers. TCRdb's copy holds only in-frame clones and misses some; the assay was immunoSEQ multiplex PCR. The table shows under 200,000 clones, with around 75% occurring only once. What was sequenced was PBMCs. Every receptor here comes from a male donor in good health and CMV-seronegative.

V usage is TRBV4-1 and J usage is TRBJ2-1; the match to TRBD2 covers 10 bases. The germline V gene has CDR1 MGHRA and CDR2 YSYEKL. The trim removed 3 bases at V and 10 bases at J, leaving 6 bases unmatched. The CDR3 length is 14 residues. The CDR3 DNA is TGCGCCAGCAGCCAGGCTAGCGGGAGCACCGAGCAGTTCTTC. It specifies CASSQASGSTEQFF.

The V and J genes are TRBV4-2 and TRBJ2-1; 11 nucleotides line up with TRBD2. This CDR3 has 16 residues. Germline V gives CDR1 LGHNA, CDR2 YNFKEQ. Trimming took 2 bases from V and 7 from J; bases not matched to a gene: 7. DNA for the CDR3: TGTGCCAGCAGCCAATATCTAGCGGGGGGCGGGAATGAGCAGTTCTTC. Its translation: CASSQYLAGGGNEQFF.

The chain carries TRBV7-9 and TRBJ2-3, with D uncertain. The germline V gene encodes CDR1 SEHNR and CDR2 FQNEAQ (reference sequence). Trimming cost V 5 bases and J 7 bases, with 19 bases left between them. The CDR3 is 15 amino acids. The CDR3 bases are TGTGCCAGCAGCCCTAGTTTGACCGGTACCCATACGCAGTATTTT. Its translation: CASSPSLTGTHTQYF.

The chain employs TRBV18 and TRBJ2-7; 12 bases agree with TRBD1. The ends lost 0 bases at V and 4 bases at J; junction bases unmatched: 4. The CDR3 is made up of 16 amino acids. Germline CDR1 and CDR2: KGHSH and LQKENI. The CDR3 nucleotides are TGTGCCAGCTCACCACCTGAGGGACAGGGGGCTTACGAGCAGTACTTC. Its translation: CASSPPEGQGAYEQYF.

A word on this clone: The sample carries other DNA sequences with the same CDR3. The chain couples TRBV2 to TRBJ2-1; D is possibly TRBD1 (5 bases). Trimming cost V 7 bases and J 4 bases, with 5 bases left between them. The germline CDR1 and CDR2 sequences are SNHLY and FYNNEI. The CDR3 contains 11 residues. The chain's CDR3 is CASTGYNEQFF. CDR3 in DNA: TGTGCCAGCACAGGGTACAATGAGCAGTTCTTC. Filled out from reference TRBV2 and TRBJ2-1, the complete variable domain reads EPEVTQTPSHQVTQMGQEVILRCVPISNHLYFYWYRQILGQKVEFLVSFYNNEISEKSEIFDDQFSVERPDGSNFTLKIRSTKLEDSAMYFCASTGYNEQFFGPGTRLTVL.

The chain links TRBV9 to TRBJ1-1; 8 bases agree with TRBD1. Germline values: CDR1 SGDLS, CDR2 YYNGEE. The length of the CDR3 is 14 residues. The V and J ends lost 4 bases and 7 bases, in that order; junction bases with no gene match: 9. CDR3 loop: CASSYGTGDLEAFF. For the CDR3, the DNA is TGTGCCAGCAGCTACGGGACAGGTGACCTTGAAGCTTTCTTT. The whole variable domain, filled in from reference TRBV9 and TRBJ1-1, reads DSGVTQTPKHLITATGQRVTLRCSPRSGDLSVYWYQQSLDQGLQFLIQYYNGEERAKGNILERFSAQQFPDLHSELNLSSLELGDSALYFCASSYGTGDLEAFFGQGTRLTVV.

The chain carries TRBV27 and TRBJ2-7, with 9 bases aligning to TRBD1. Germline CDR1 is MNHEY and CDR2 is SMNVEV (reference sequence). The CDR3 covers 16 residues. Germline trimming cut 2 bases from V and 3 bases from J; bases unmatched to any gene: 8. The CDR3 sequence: CASSLAPGQGSYEQYF. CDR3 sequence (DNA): TGTGCCAGCAGTTTAGCCCCTGGACAGGGGAGCTACGAGCAGTACTTC.

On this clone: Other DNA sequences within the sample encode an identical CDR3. The chain's CDR3 is CASSLTGGGTEAFF. CDR3 sequence (DNA): TGTGCCAGCAGCTTAACAGGGGGTGGAACTGAAGCTTTCTTT. The chain couples TRBV7-3 to TRBJ1-1; a possible D gene is TRBD1 (6 bases). This CDR3 is 14 amino acids long. Per the germline V gene, CDR1 is SGHTA and CDR2 is FQGTGA. Trimming took off 0 bases at V and 5 bases at J, with 10 bases between the two ends.

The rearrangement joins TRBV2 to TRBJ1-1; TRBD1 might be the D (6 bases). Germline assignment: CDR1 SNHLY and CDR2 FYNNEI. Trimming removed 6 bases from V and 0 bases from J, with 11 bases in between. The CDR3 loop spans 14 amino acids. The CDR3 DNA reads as TGTGCCAGCAGGGAGGACAGCTTGAACACTGAAGCTTTCTTT. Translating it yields CASREDSLNTEAFF. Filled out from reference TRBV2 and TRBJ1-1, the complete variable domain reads EPEVTQTPSHQVTQMGQEVILRCVPISNHLYFYWYRQILGQKVEFLVSFYNNEISEKSEIFDDQFSVERPDGSNFTLKIRSTKLEDSAMYFCASREDSLNTEAFFGQGTRLTVV.

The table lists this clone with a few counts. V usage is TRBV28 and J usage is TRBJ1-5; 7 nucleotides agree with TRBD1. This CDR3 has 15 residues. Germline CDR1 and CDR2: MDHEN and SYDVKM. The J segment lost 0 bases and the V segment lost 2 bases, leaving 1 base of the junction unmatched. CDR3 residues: CASSLRDSSNQPQHF. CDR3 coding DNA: TGTGCCAGCAGTTTAAGGGACAGTAGCAATCAGCCCCAGCATTTT.